These 5 T cell receptor beta chains were sequenced from one sample in a study of cytomegalovirus exposure and HLA in healthy donors. Primers for the PCR totalled 60 Vbeta and 13 Jbeta. This table comes from immunoSEQ multiplex PCR, and its TCRdb copy is limited to in-frame clones, with some not included. This table has 80,000 to 95,000 clones, roughly 79% appearing once. Sequenced material: PBMCs. Receptor source: a female donor in good health and CMV-seronegative.

The V and J genes are TRBV30 and TRBJ1-2, with unresolved D. This CDR3 has 12 residues. Germline assignment: CDR1 GTSNPN and CDR2 SVGIG (reference sequence). V was clipped by 8 bases and J by 5 bases, with 15 bases between them. CDR3 in amino acids: CAQSRAGYGYTF. The DNA of the CDR3 is TGTGCCCAGTCGAGGGCCGGGTATGGCTACACCTTC.

The genes are TRBV30 and TRBJ2-5, with a tentative D call TRBD2 (6 bases). The CDR3 runs to 14 residues. The V gene lost 0 bases and the J gene lost 2 bases, with 10 bases spanning the gap. CDR1 GTSNPN and CDR2 SVGIG come from the germline V gene (reference sequence). This chain's CDR3 is CAWSVNGGQETQYF. CDR3 bases: TGTGCCTGGAGTGTAAACGGGGGTCAAGAGACCCAGTACTTC.

The V call is TRBV19, the J call TRBJ2-6; D perhaps matches TRBD2 (6 bases). The germline V and J ends were trimmed by 5 bases and 0 bases, with 23 bases remaining between them. This CDR3 is 20 amino acids long. CDR1 and CDR2 from the germline V gene are LNHDA and SQIVND (reference sequence). The DNA of the CDR3 is TGTGCCAGTAGTTCCCGACTCCTACCATGGGGACTCTCTGGGGCCAACGTCCTGACTTTC. It yields the protein CASSSRLLPWGLSGANVLTF.

The rearrangement uses TRBV28 and TRBJ1-2; 9 bases match TRBD1. The junction had 4 bases not matched to a gene; V was cut back by 5 bases and J by 3 bases. CDR3 length: 14 amino acids. Germline V CDR1 and CDR2: MDHEN, SYDVKM. DNA of the CDR3: TGTGCCAGCAGTGGACAGGGGCACTACTATGGCTACACCTTC. Translation: CASSGQGHYYGYTF.

The chain joins TRBV15 to TRBJ2-7, with 8 positions matching TRBD1. The junction had 9 bases not matched to a gene; V was cut back by 1 base and J by 4 bases. Per germline, CDR1 LNHNV and CDR2 YYDKDF (reference sequence). This CDR3 is built from 16 residues. In nucleotides, the CDR3 is TGTGCCACCAGCAGAGGAGGGCAGGGGGCTTTTTACGAGCAGTACTTC. It specifies CATSRGGQGAFYEQYF. The complete variable domain, with remaining parts taken from reference TRBV15 and TRBJ2-7, reads DAMVIQNPRYQVTQFGKPVTLSCSQTLNHNVMYWYQQKSSQAPKLLFHYYDKDFNNEADTPDNFQSRRPNTSFCFLDIRSPGLGDTAMYLCATSRGGQGAFYEQYFGPGTRLTVT.